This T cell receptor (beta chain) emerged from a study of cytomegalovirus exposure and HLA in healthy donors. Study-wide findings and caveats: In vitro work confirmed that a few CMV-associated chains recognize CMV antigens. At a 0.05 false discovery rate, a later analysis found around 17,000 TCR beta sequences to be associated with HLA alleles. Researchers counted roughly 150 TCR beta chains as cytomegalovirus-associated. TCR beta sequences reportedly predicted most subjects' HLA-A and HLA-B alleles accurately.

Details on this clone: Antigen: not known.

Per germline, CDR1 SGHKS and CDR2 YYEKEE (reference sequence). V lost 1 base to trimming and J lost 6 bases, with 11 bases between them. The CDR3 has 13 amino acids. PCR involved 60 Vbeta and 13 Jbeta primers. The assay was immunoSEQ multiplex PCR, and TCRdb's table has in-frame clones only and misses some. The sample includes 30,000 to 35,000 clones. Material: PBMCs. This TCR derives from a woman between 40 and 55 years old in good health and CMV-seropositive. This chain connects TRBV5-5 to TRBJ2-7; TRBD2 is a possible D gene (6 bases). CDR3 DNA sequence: TGTGCCAGCAGCTTGCGCGGGGACCGCGAGCAGTACTTC. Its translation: CASSLRGDREQYF.